What follows are 11 T cell receptor beta chains derived from one specimen sequenced in a study of T cells after yellow fever vaccination. TCRdb re-called the 5' RACE reads through MiXCR, storing one row per CDR3 protein. This sample has roughly 32,000 distinct CDR3 sequences, with 6.6% found just once. The starting material was PBMCs, either bulk or a sorted T-cell subset (CD4+, CD8+, memory, or dextramer-sorted; not recorded which), obtained on the day of the first yellow fever vaccination. These receptors all stem from a man in his late teens or twenties who received the YFV17D yellow fever vaccine.

This clonotype appeared many times. V is TRBV28 and J is TRBJ2-2; no clear D gene. V was shortened by 2 bases and J by 6 bases, with 7 bases between the two germline ends. This CDR3 has 13 residues. Germline V lookup: CDR1 MDHEN, CDR2 SYDVKM. The DNA of the CDR3 is TGTGCCAGCAGTTTAATAATGGCCGGGGAGCTGTTTTTT. Translation: CASSLIMAGELFF.

This clonotype was counted at least ten times. The genes are TRBV5-1 and TRBJ2-5; TRBD2 is a possible D gene (6 bases). The CDR3 is 13 amino acids. Germline CDR1 reads SGHRS; CDR2 reads YFSETQ. V was clipped by 4 bases and J by 0 bases, with 7 bases between them. The CDR3 reads CASSAGYQETQYF. DNA of the CDR3: TGCGCCAGCAGCGCGGGGTACCAAGAGACCCAGTACTTC. Together with reference TRBV5-1 and TRBJ2-5, the CDR3 gives the full variable domain: KAGVTQTPRYLIKTRGQQVTLSCSPISGHRSVSWYQQTPGQGLQFLFEYFSETQRNKGNFPGRFSGRQFSNSRSEMNVSTLELGDSALYLCASSAGYQETQYFGPGTRLLVL.

In this sample, this clonotype turned up a few times. The chain combines TRBV19 with TRBJ1-6; D is perhaps TRBD1 (6 bases). V gave up 8 bases and J gave up 5 bases, with 22 bases separating them. Germline CDR1 reads LNHDA; CDR2 reads SQIVND (reference sequence). The CDR3 is 17 amino acids. The CDR3 bases are TGTGCCAGTGGGACCGCCTCTTCCGGGACAAATAATTCACCCCTCCACTTT. Its translation is CASGTASSGTNNSPLHF.

This clonotype has at least ten counts. This chain connects TRBV4-3 to TRBJ1-2; unclear D gene. V lost 5 bases and J 0 bases, leaving 16 bases between the germline ends. Germline V gene sequence: CDR1 LGHNA, CDR2 YSLEER. The CDR3 is 16 amino acids. The CDR3 region is CASSYSREDANYGYTF. For the CDR3, the DNA is TGCGCCAGCAGCTATTCTCGGGAGGATGCTAACTATGGCTACACCTTC.

This clonotype showed up many times. The genes are TRBV7-6 and TRBJ2-7; the D gene is possibly TRBD1 (6 bases). Germline CDR1 SGHVS, CDR2 FNYEAQ. This CDR3 contains 16 residues. Between the trimmed V and J ends, which lost 2 bases and 2 bases, there was a span of 16 bases. CDR3 residues: CASSLRSGAGTYEQYF. In DNA, the CDR3 is TGTGCCAGCAGCTTACGTTCAGGGGCCGGGACCTACGAGCAGTACTTC. Full variable domain (rest looked up from reference TRBV7-6 and TRBJ2-7): GAGVSQSPRYKVTKRGQDVALRCDPISGHVSLYWYRQALGQGPEFLTYFNYEAQQDKSGLPNDRFSAERPEGSISTLTIQRTEQRDSAMYRCASSLRSGAGTYEQYFGPGTRLTVT.

This clonotype has ten or more counts. The V call is TRBV24-1, the J call TRBJ2-3, with TRBD2 matching over 12 bases. Trimming removed 6 bases from V and 4 bases from J; junction bases left unmatched: 4. Germline-derived CDR1 and CDR2 are KGHDR and SFDVKD. CDR3 size: 15 residues. The CDR3 DNA sequence: TGTGCCACCAGTCCTGCTAGCGGGGGGGCAGATACGCAGTATTTT. This codes for CATSPASGGADTQYF.

This clonotype was seen ten or more times. The gene calls are TRBV7-2 and TRBJ2-7; D gene uncertain. The CDR3 is 14 residues long. Germline V lookup: CDR1 SGHTA, CDR2 FQGNSA. Trimming removed 1 base at V and 1 base at J, with 8 bases between. CDR3 DNA: TGTGCCAGCAGCTTAGGCTCCGGTTCCTACGAGCAGTACGTC. Translating gives CASSLGSGSYEQYV.

This clonotype was counted at least ten times. V is TRBV20-1 and J is TRBJ2-7, with TRBD2 identical over 14 bases. Losses at the gene ends were 1 base for V and 6 bases for J; bases not matched to a gene: 8. From germline, CDR1 is DFQATT and CDR2 SNEGSKA (reference sequence). This CDR3 contains 16 residues. The CDR3 loop is CSARARLAGGRGEQYF. The CDR3 nucleotides read TGCAGTGCTAGAGCGCGACTAGCGGGGGGGCGGGGCGAGCAGTACTTC.

This clonotype appeared many times. The chain employs TRBV20-1 and TRBJ1-5; 11 bases agree with TRBD1. Germline V lookup: CDR1 DFQATT, CDR2 SNEGSKA (reference sequence). The CDR3 runs to 18 residues. Losses at the gene ends were 4 bases for V and 0 bases for J; bases not matched to a gene: 11. The chain's CDR3 is CSATLGGTGGSSNQPQHF. The CDR3 DNA is TGCAGTGCTACCCTTGGGGGGACAGGGGGGTCTAGCAATCAGCCCCAGCATTTT.

This clonotype was recorded at least ten times. The chain employs TRBV18 and TRBJ2-1, with D maybe TRBD1 (5 bases). CDR1 is KGHSH, CDR2 LQKENI, per germline. The CDR3 runs to 12 residues. V was trimmed by 5 bases and J by 10 bases, leaving 12 bases between them. CDR3 sequence (DNA): TGTGCCAGCTCATTACAGGTCGAGGAGCAGTTCTTC. Its protein product is CASSLQVEEQFF.

This clonotype was seen at least ten times. This chain links TRBV9 with TRBJ2-2; D uncertain. Per the germline V gene, CDR1 is SGDLS and CDR2 is YYNGEE. The CDR3 sequence is 15 residues long. Trimming stripped 4 bases from V and 2 bases from J, with 12 bases between. The CDR3 spells CASSTWADNTGELFF. CDR3 bases: TGTGCCAGCAGCACCTGGGCAGATAACACCGGGGAGCTGTTTTTT.